These T cell receptor beta chains were read from a single sample in a study of OX40 agonist ivuxolimab in advanced cancers. The repertoire was sequenced with immunoSEQ multiplex PCR; TCRdb's copy has only in-frame clones and lacks some. The data show about 55,000 clones, more than 75% seen once. The input for sequencing was CD4+ or CD8+ T cells sorted from blood, taken in a trial of the OX40 agonist ivuxolimab. All receptors derive from an adult with an advanced solid tumor such as melanoma, head and neck, liver or kidney cancer. Each CDR3 is given with its conserved first and last residue. The order of the fields is V gene, D gene, CDR3 protein. A D gene is named only where the DNA matches it firmly.

>TRBV19|-
CASSMTSSYEQYF
>TRBV6-1|TRBD1
CASSGQRQGVQGPYEQYF
>TRBV18|-
CASSPSQGDQPQHF
>TRBV6-5|-
CASSTHREGTYEQYF
>TRBV19|TRBD1
CASSHFPGTAYEQYF
>TRBV6-5|-
CASRNRGLSYEQYF
>TRBV6-4|TRBD1
CASRETGGGPDTQYF
>TRBV9|TRBD1
CASKPGQGNTEAFF
>TRBV23-1|TRBD2
CASSHPRTSGRLGGQETQYF
>TRBV23-1|-
CASSHPGTVTNTGELFF
>TRBV6-5|-
CASSFRGPPNEKLFF
>TRBV2|-
CASSDRAWNEKLFF
>TRBV2|-
CASSGYQETQYF
>TRBV9|TRBD2
CASSVARGSNNEQFF
>TRBV30|-
CAWSSGRGISYEQYF
>TRBV10-3|-
CAISESGAGVDYEQYF
>TRBV7-8|-
CASSLDLLRVNEQFF
>TRBV5-1|-
CASSLSGGEKLFF
>TRBV5-1|-
CASSHPGHTYEQYF
>TRBV18|-
CASSQKNLNTEAFF
>TRBV28|TRBD2
CASSPGLAGQETQYF
>TRBV5-1|TRBD1
CASSQRQGTNYGYTF
>TRBV15|-
CATSRDVWTVDSPLHF
>TRBV27|TRBD2
CASSSGIISGSEQYF
>TRBV18|-
CASSPVGQGNFEQYF
>TRBV6-5|TRBD1
CASSLDREGNEQFF
>TRBV18|-
CASSPPQDRYEQYF
>TRBV27|TRBD2
CASRPTSGRVSETQYF
>TRBV15|-
CATSRDRGGSNQPQHF
>TRBV5-1|-
CASSLVGDSYNEQFF
>TRBV5-4|-
CASSQTSNEQFF
>TRBV27|-
CASSAPGRENTIYF
>TRBV6-6|-
CASAQQTNEKLFF
>TRBV4-2|-
CASSQPGSYAEAFF
>TRBV4-1|-
CASSQDSWAQRGEKLFF
>TRBV29-1|-
CSVVRTGANVLTF
>TRBV5-1|TRBD2
CASSPGLAGGEQYF
>TRBV7-9|TRBD2
CASSFPTSGTCTGELFF
>TRBV9|TRBD2
CASSVAAGAAGELFF